Detailed here is one TCR beta chain. The repertoire was sequenced with immunoSEQ multiplex PCR; TCRdb's copy has only in-frame clones and lacks some. This repertoire shows around 300,000 clones, about 87% found once; its top ten account for 3%. This sample was taken from a study of blood T cell repertoires in COVID-19. Study members were between about 18 and 95 years old and lived in over 20 US regions. Cohort 3 donors counted as recovered after two negative PCRs, clearance, or resolved symptoms. There are 15 residues in the CDR3. V was clipped by 5 bases and J by 0 bases, with 8 bases between them. Germline V gene lookup returns CDR1 LNHNV and CDR2 YYDKDF (reference sequence).

The chain combines TRBV15 with TRBJ1-6; D not resolved. This sequence originates from a woman between 45 and 65 years old who had recovered from COVID-19. The sample was PBMCs or T cells enriched from blood (not recorded which). In DNA form, the CDR3 reads TGTGCCACCAGCGTTCCGGGCTCCTATAATTCACCCCTCCACTTT. As protein: CATSVPGSYNSPLHF.